This T cell receptor beta chain was observed in a study of blood T cell repertoires in COVID-19. At the level of the study: The United States, Italy and Spain supplied acute and convalescent COVID-19 samples. From T cells, B-cell-depleted T cells, or PBMCs came the material, which was cDNA or gDNA.

Sequencing used immunoSEQ multiplex PCR; TCRdb keeps in-frame clones, though not all of them. This repertoire shows 310,000 or so clones, about 83% found once; its top ten account for around 5.8%. Enrollees, 18 to 89 years old, lived in about two dozen US areas. Which cohort a participant joined came from the clinical history participants gave. CDR1 and CDR2 from the germline V gene are MDHEN and SYDVKM. The CDR3 is 15 residues long. J lost 3 bases, V lost 5 bases, and 8 bases had no gene match. The receptor comes from a woman aged 40-49 years who had recovered from COVID-19. The V and J genes are TRBV28 and TRBJ2-7; 9 nucleotides align to TRBD1. The specimen sequenced was PBMCs or T cells enriched from blood (not recorded which). The CDR3, as DNA: TGTGCCAGCAGTACGCCCGGGACAGGGAACTACGAGCAGTACTTC. Translating it yields CASSTPGTGNYEQYF.